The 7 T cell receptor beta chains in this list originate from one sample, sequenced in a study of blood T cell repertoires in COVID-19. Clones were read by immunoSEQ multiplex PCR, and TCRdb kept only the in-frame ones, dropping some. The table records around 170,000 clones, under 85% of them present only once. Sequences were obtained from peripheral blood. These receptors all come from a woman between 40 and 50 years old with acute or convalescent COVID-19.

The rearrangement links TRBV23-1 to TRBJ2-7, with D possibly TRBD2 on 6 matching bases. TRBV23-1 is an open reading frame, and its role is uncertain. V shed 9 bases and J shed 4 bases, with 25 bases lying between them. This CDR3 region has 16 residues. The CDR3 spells CARVRKSAGIRYEQYF. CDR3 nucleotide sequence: TGCGCCAGGGTACGTAAATCCGCGGGGATTCGGTACGAGCAGTACTTC.

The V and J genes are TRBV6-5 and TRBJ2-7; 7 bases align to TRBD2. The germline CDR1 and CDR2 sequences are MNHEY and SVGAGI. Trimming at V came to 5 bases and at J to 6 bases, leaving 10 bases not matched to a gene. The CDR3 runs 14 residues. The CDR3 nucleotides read TGTGCCAGCAGTCTCCTGGGGGGGTTGAGCGAGCAGTACTTC. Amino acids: CASSLLGGLSEQYF.

CDR3 DNA: TGTGCCAGCAGTTCCTCAGACAGAGCGTCTGGCTACACCTTC. Encoded protein: CASSSSDRASGYTF. This chain connects TRBV28 to TRBJ1-2; weak D call: TRBD1 (5 bases). The V gene lost 4 bases and the J gene lost 7 bases, with 16 bases spanning the gap. The CDR3 is 14 residues long. In germline, CDR1 is MDHEN, CDR2 SYDVKM.

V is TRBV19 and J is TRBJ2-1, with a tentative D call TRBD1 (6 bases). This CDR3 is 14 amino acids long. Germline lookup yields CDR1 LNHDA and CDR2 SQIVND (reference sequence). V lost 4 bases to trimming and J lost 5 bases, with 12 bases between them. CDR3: CASSTGQLNNEQFF. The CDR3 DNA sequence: TGTGCCAGTAGTACGGGACAATTGAACAATGAGCAGTTCTTC. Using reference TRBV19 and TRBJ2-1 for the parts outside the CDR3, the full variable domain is DGGITQSPKYLFRKEGQNVTLSCEQNLNHDAMYWYRQDPGQGLRLIYYSQIVNDFQKGDIAEGYSVSREKKESFPLTVTSAQKNPTAFYLCASSTGQLNNEQFFGPGTRLTVL.

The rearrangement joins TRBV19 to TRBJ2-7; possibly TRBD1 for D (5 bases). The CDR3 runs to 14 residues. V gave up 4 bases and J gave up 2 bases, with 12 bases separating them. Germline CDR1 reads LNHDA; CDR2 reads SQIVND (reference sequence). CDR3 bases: TGTGCCAGTAGTAGGAAAGGGGTCCCCTACGAGCAGTACTTC. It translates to CASSRKGVPYEQYF.

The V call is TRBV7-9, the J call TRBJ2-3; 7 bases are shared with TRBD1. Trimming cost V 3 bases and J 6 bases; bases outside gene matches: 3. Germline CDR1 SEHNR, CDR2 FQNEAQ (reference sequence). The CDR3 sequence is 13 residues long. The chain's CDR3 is CASSFEQGDTQYF. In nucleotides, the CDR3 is TGTGCCAGCAGCTTTGAACAGGGGGATACGCAGTATTTT.

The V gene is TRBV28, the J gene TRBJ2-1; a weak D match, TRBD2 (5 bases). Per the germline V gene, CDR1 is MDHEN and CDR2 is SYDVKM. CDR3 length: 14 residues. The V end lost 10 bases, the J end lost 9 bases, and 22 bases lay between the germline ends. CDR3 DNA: TGTGCCACCCAACTTACGGGGTGGTATGTTGAGCAGTTCTTC. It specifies CATQLTGWYVEQFF. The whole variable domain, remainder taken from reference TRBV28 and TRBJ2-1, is DVKVTQSSRYLVKRTGEKVFLECVQDMDHENMFWYRQDPGLGLRLIYFSYDVKMKEKGDIPEGYSVSREKKERFSLILESASTNQTSMYLCATQLTGWYVEQFFGPGTRLTVL.